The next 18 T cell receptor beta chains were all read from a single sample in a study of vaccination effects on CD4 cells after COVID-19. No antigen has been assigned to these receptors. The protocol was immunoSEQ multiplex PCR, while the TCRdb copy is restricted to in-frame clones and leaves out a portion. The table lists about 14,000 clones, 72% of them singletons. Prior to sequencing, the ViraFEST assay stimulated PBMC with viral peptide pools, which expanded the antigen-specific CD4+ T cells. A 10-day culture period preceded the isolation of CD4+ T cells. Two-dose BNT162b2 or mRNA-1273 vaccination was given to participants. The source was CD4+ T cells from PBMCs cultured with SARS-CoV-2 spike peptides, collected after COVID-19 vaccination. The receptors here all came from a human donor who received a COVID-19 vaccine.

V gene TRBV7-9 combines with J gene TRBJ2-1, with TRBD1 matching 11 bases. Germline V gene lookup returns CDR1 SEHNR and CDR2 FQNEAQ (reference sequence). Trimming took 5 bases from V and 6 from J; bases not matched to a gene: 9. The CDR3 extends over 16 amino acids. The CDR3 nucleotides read TGTGCCAGCAGCCCCTGGACAGGGGGCTCTGGCAATGAGCAGTTCTTC. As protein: CASSPWTGGSGNEQFF.

This chain's CDR3 is CASSLTSGRAYNEQFF. The DNA of the CDR3 is TGTGCCAGTAGTCTAACTAGCGGGAGGGCCTACAATGAGCAGTTCTTC. The chain couples TRBV19 to TRBJ2-1; TRBD2 matches 13 bases. The CDR3 consists of 16 residues. Germline V gene data show CDR1 as LNHDA and CDR2 as SQIVND (reference sequence). V was clipped by 5 bases and J by 2 bases; unmatched bases: 3.

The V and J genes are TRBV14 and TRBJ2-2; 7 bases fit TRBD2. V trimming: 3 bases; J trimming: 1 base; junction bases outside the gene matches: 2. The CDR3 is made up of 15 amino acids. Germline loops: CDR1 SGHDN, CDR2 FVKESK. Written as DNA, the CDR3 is TGTGCCAGCAGCCACCTAGCGGAGAACACCGGGGAGCTGTTTTTT. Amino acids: CASSHLAENTGELFF.

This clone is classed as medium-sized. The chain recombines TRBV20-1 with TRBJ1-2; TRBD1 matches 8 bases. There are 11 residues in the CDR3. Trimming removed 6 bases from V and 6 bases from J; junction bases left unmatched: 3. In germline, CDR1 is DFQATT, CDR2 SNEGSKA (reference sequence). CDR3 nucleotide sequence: TGCAGTGCCCAGACAGGGGATGGCTACACCTTC. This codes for CSAQTGDGYTF.

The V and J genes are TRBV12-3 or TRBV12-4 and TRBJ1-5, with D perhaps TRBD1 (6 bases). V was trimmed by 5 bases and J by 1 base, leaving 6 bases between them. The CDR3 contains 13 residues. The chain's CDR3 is CASSTGSNQPQHF. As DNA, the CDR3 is TGTGCCAGCAGTACAGGGAGCAATCAGCCCCAGCATTTT.

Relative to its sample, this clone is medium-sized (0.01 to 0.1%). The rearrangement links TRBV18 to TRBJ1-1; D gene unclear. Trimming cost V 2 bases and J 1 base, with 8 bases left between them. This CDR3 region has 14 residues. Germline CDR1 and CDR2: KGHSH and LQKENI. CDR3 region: CASSPAVTNTEAFF. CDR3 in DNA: TGTGCCAGCTCACCAGCCGTTACGAACACTGAAGCTTTCTTT.

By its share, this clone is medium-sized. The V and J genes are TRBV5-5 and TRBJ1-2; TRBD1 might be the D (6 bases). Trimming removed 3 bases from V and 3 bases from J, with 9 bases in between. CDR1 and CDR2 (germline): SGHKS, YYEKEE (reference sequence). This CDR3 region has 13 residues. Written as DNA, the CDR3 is TGTGCCAGCAGCTCCAGGGGCGACTATGGCTACACCTTC. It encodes CASSSRGDYGYTF.

Written as DNA, the CDR3 is TGTGCCAGCAGCCAAGATAGAGGAGGGGGCGATCAGCCCCAGCATTTT. Amino acids: CASSQDRGGGDQPQHF. This sequence joins TRBV3-1 (or the pseudogene TRBV3-2) and TRBJ1-5, with 7 bases that match TRBD1. The germline V gene has CDR1 LGHDT and CDR2 YNNKEL (reference sequence). The CDR3 runs 16 residues. Unmatched junction bases numbered 7, after V lost 0 bases and J lost 5 bases.

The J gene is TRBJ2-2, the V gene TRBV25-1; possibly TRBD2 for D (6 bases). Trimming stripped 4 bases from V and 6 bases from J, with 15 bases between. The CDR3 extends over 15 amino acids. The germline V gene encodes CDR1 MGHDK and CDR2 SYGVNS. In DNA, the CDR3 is TGTGCCAGCAGTGCTAGAAGCGGCGGGGCCGGGGAGCTGTTTTTT. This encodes CASSARSGGAGELFF.

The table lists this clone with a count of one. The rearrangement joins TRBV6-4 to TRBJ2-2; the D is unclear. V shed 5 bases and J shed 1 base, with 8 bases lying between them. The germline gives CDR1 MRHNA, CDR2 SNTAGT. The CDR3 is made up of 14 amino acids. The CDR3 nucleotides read TGTGCCAGCAGTCGCGAAAGGAACACCGGGGAGCTGTTTTTT. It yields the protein CASSRERNTGELFF.

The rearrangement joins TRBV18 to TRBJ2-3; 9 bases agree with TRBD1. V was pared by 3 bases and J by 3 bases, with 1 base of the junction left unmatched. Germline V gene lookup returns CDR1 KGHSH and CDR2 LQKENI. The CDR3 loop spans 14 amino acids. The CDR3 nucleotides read TGTGCCAGCTCACCCGGGACAGGGACAGATACGCAGTATTTT. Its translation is CASSPGTGTDTQYF.

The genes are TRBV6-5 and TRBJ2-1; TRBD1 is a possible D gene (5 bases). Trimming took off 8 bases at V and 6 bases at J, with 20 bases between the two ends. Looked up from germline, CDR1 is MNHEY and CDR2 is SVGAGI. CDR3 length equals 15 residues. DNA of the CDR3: TGTGCCAGCTCTGACACGGCCCAGGGTAGCAATGAGCAGTTCTTC. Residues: CASSDTAQGSNEQFF.

CDR3 amino acids: CASSLELGNTIYF. The DNA for the CDR3 is TGTGCCAGCAGCTTAGAGCTTGGAAACACCATATATTTT. The chain uses TRBV11-2 and TRBJ1-3, with D uncertain. CDR1 is SGHAT and CDR2 is FQNNGV in the germline V gene. This CDR3 has 13 amino acids. Trimming cost V 0 bases and J 3 bases, with 3 bases left between them.

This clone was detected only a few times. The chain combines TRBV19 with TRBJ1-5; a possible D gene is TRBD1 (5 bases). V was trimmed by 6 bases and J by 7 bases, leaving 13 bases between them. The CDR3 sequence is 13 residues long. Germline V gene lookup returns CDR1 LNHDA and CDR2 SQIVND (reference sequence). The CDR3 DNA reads TGTGCCAGTAGCCCGACGTGGGGGCAGCCCCAGCATTTT. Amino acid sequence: CASSPTWGQPQHF.

The CDR3 protein is CSASVGGRTEAFF. CDR3 nucleotide sequence: TGCAGTGCTAGTGTGGGGGGCCGAACTGAAGCTTTCTTT. The chain joins TRBV20-1 to TRBJ1-1; tentatively, D is TRBD1 (6 bases). The V end was cut by 3 bases, the J end by 5 bases, with 13 bases between. This CDR3 has 13 amino acids. Germline CDR1 is DFQATT and CDR2 is SNEGSKA (reference sequence).

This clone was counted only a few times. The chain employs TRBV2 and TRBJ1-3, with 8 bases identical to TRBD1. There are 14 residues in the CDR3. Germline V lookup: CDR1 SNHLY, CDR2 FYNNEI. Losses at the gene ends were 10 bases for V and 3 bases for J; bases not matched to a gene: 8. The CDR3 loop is CATSLDRVGNTIYF. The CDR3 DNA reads TGTGCCACCAGCTTGGACAGGGTTGGAAACACCATATATTTT.

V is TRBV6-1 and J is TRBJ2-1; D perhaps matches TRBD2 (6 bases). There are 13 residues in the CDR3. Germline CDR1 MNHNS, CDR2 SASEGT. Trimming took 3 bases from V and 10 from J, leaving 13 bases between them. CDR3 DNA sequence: TGTGCCAGCAGTGACGGGGGATCTGGCGAGCAGTTCTTC. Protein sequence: CASSDGGSGEQFF.

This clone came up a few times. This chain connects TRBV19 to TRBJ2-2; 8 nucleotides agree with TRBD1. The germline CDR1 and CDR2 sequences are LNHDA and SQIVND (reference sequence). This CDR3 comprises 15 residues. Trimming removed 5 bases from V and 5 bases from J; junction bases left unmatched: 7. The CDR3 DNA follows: TGTGCCAGTAGTTCCCAGGGGGCGCGAACCGGGGAGCTGTTTTTT. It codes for CASSSQGARTGELFF.